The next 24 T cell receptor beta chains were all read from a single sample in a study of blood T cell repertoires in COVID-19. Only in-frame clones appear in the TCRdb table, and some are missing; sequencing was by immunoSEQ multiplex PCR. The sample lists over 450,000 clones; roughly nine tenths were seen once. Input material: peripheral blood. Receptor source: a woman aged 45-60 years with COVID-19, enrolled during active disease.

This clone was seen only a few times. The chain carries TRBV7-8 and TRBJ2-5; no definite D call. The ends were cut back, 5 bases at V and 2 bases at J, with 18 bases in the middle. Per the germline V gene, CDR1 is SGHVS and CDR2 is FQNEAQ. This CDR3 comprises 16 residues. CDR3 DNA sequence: TGTGCCAGCAGCCCTACTCCGCAGGTCAGACAAGAGACCCAGTACTTC. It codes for CASSPTPQVRQETQYF.

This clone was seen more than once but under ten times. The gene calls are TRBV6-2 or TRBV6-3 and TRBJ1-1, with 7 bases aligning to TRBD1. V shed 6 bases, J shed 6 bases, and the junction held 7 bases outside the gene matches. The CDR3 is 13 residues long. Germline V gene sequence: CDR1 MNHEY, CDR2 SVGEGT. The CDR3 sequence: CASSSQGEAEAFF. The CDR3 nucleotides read TGTGCCAGCAGCTCCCAGGGGGAGGCTGAAGCTTTCTTT.

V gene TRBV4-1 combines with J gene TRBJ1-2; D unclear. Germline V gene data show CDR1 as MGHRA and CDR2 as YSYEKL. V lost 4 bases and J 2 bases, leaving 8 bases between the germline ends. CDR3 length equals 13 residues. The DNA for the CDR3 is TGCGCCAGCAGCCTGGGCCGGAACTATGGCTACACCTTC. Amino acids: CASSLGRNYGYTF.

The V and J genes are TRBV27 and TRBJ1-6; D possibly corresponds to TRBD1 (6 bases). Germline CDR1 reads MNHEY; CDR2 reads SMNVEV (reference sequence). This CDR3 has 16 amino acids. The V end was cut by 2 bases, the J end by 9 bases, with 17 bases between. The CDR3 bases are TGTGCCAGCAGTTTAACAGCGGGGGCTTTCGGTTCACCCCTCCACTTT. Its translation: CASSLTAGAFGSPLHF.

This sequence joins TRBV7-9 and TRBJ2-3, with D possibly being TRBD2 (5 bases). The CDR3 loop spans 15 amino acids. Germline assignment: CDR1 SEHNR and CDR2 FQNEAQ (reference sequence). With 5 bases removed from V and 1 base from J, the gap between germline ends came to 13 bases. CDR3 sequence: CASSTTARGTDTQYF. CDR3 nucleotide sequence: TGTGCCAGCAGCACCACGGCGCGGGGCACAGATACGCAGTATTTT.

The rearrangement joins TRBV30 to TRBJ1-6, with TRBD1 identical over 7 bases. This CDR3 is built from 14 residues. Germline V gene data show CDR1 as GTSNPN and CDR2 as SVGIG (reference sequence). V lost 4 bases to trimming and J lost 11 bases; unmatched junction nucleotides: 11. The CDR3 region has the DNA TGTGCCTGGACCTCGACCCGGGACAGTACACCCCTCCACTTT. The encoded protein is CAWTSTRDSTPLHF.

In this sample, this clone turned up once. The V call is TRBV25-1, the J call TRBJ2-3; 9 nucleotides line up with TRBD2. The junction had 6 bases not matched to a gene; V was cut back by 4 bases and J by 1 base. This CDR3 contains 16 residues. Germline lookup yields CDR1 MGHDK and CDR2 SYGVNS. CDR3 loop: CASSAGAGGRTDTQYF. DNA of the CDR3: TGTGCCAGCAGTGCAGGGGCGGGGGGGCGCACAGATACGCAGTATTTT.

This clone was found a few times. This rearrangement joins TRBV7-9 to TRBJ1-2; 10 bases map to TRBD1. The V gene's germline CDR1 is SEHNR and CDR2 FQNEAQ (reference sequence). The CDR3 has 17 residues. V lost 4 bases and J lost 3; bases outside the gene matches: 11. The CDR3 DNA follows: TGTGCCAGCAGCTACGAAGGAGACAGGGGGCTACACTATGGCTACACCTTC. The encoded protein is CASSYEGDRGLHYGYTF.

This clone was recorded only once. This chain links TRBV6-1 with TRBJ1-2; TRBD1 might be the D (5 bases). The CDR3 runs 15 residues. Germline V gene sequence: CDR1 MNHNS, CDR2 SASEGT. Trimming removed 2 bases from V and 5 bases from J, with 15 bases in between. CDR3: CASSETGVGVYGYTF. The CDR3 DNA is TGTGCCAGCAGTGAAACAGGAGTCGGAGTTTATGGCTACACCTTC.

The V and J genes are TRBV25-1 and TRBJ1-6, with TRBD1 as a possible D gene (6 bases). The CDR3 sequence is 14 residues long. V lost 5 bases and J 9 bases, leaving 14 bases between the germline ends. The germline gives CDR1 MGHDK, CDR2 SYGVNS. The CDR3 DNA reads TGTGCCAGCAGTTCCACAGGGAGAAGTTCACCCCTCCACTTT. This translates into CASSSTGRSSPLHF.

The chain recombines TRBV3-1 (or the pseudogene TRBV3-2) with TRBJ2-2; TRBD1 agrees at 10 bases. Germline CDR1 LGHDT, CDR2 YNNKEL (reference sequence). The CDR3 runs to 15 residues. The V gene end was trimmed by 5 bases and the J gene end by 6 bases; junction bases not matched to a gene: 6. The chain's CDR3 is CASSRTGQGAGELFF. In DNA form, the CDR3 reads TGTGCCAGCAGCAGGACAGGACAGGGGGCCGGGGAGCTGTTTTTT.

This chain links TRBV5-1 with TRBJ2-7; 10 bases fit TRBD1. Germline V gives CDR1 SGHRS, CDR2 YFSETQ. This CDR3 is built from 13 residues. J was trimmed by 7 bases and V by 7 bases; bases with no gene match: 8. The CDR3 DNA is TGCGCCAGCTCTAGACAGGGGGCAAGGGAGCAGTACTTC. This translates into CASSRQGAREQYF.

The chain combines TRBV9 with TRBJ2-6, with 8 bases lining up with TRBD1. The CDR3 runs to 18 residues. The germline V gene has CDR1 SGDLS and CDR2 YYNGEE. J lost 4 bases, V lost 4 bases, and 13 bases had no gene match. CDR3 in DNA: TGTGCCAGCAGCTCAAGATCAGGGGGCACGGAGGGGGCCAACGTCCTGACTTTC. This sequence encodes CASSSRSGGTEGANVLTF.

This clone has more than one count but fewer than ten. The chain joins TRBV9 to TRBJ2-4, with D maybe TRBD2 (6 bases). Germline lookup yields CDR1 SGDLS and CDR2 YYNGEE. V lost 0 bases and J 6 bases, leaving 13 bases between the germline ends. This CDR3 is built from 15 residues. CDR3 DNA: TGTGCCAGCAGCGTAGCTGGGAGGCAGGCAAACATTCAGTACTTC. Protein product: CASSVAGRQANIQYF. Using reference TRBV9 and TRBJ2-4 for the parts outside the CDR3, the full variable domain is DSGVTQTPKHLITATGQRVTLRCSPRSGDLSVYWYQQSLDQGLQFLIQYYNGEERAKGNILERFSAQQFPDLHSELNLSSLELGDSALYFCASSVAGRQANIQYFGAGTRLSVL.

The CDR3, as DNA: TGTGCCAGCAGTTACCATAGCGGGGGGGCCTATGAGCAGTTCTTC. Amino acids: CASSYHSGGAYEQFF. This chain uses TRBV6-5 with TRBJ2-1; 11 nucleotides align to TRBD2. The germline V gene encodes CDR1 MNHEY and CDR2 SVGAGI. The junction had 5 bases not matched to a gene; V was cut back by 2 bases and J by 8 bases. CDR3 length: 15 residues.

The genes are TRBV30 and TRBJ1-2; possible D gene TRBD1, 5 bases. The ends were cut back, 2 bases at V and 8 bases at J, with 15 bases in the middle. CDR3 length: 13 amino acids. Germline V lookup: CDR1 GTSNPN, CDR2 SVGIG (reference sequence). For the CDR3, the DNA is TGTGCCTGGAGTCCGGGACTACTCTCAGGCTACACCTTC. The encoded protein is CAWSPGLLSGYTF.

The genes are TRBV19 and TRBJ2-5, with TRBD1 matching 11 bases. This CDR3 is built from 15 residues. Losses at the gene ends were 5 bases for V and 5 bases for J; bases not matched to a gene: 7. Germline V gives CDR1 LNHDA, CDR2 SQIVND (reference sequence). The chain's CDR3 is CASSGDRGSVETQYF. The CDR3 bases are TGTGCCAGTAGTGGGGACAGGGGGAGTGTGGAGACCCAGTACTTC.

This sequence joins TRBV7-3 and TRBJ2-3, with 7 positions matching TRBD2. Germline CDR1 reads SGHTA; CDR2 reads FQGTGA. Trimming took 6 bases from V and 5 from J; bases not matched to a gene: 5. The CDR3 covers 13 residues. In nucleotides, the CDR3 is TGTGCCAGCAGTTCGGGGGGTTTAGATACGCAGTATTTT. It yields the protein CASSSGGLDTQYF.

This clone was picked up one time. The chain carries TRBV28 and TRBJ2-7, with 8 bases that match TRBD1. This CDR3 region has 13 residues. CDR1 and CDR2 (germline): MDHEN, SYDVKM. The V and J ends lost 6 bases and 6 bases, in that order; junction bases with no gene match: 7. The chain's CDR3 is CASRTNTGGEQYF. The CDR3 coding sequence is TGTGCCAGCAGGACAAATACAGGGGGCGAGCAGTACTTC.

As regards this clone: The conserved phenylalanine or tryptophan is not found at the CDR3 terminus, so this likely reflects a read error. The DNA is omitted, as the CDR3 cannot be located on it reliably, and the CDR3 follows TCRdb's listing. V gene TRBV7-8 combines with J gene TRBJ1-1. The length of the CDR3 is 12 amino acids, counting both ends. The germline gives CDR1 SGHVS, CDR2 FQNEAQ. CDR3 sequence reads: CASSPGTDPIME.

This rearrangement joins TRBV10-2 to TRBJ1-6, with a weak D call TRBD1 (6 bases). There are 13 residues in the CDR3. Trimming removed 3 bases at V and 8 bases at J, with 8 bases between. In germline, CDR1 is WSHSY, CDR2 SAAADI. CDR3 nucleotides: TGCGCCAGCAGTGACAACAGGGATTCACCCCTCCACTTT. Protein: CASSDNRDSPLHF.

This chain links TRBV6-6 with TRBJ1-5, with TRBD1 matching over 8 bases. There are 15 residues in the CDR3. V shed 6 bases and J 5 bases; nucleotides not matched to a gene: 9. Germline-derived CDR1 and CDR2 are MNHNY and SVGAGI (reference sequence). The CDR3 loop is CASRPPQGVDQPQHF. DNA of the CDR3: TGTGCCAGCAGGCCACCACAGGGGGTCGATCAGCCCCAGCATTTT.

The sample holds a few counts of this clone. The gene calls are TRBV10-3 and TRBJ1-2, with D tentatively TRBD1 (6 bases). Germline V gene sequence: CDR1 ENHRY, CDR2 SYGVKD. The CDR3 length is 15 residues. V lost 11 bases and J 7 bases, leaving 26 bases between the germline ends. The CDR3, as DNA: TGTGCCGGGCGACGGGACCGGGGGGCCCCCGGTGGCTACACCTTC. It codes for CAGRRDRGAPGGYTF.

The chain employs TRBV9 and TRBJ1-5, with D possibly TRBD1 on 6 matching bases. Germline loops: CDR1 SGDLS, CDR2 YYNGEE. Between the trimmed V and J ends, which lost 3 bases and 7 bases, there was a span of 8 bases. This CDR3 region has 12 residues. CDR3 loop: CASSEGGQPQHF. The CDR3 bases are TGTGCCAGCAGCGAAGGGGGACAGCCCCAGCATTTT. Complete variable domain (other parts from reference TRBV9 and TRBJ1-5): DSGVTQTPKHLITATGQRVTLRCSPRSGDLSVYWYQQSLDQGLQFLIQYYNGEERAKGNILERFSAQQFPDLHSELNLSSLELGDSALYFCASSEGGQPQHFGDGTRLSIL.